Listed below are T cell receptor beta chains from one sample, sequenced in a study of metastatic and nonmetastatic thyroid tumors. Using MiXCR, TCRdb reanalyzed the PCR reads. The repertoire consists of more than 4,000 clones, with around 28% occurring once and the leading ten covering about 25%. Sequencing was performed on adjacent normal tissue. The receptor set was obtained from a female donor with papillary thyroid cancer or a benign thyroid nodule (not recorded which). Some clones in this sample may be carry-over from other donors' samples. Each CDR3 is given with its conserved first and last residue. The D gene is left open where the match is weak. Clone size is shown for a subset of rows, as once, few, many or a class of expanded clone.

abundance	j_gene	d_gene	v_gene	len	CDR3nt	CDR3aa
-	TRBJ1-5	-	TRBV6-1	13	TGTGCCAGCACCCCCGGGCGAGGTAGGCCCCAGCATTTT	CASTPGRGRPQHF
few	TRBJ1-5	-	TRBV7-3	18	TGTGCCAGCAGCTTAGGCCAGGGTGGGACCGGGGGCATTCAGCCCCAGCATTTT	CASSLGQGGTGGIQPQHF
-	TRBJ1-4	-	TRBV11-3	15	TGTGCCAGCAGCTTAGGACAGTCAACTAATGAAAAACTGTTTTTT	CASSLGQSTNEKLFF
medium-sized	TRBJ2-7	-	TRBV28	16	TGTGCCAGCGGCTCCGGTCCTTGGGACGGTGACGTGGAGCAGTACTTC	CASGSGPWDGDVEQYF
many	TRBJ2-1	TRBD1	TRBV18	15	TGTGCCAGCTCACCGGGGGACAGGGGCTACAATGAGCAGTTCTTC	CASSPGDRGYNEQFF
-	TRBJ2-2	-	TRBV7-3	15	TGTGCCAGCAGCTTAGTCCAGGGTGGTACCGGGGAGCTGTCTTTT	CASSLVQGGTGELSF
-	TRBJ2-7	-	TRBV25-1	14	TGTGCCAGCAGTGATTCCCGGGCCTCCTACGAGCAGTACTTC	CASSDSRASYEQYF
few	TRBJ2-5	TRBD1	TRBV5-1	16	TGCGCCAGCAGCTCCCCGAGGGACAGGGTTGATGAGACCCAGTACTTC	CASSSPRDRVDETQYF
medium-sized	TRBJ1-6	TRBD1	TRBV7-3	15	TGTGCCAGCAGCCAGGACAGGGGCGATAATTCACCCCTCCACTTT	CASSQDRGDNSPLHF
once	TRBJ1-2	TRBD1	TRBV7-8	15	TGTGCCAGCAGCCCAAGGACAGGGACAACTGATGGCTACACCTTC	CASSPRTGTTDGYTF
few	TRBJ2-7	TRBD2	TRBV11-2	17	TGTGCCAGCAGCTTAGATCCTAGCGGGAGGCTGATAGACGAGCAGTACTTC	CASSLDPSGRLIDEQYF
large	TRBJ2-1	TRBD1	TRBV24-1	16	TGTGCCACCAGTGATTCGGGACAGGGGTCCTACAATGAGCAGTTCTTC	CATSDSGQGSYNEQFF
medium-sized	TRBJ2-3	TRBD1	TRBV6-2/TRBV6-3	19	TGTGCCAGCAGTTACTCCCCGTCCTCGGGACAGAGTCGCACAGATACGCAGTATTTT	CASSYSPSSGQSRTDTQYF
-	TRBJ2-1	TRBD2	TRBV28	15	TGTGCCAGCAGTTTGACTAGCGGGACTTTCAATGAGCAGTTCTTC	CASSLTSGTFNEQFF
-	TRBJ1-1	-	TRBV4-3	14	TGCGCCAGCAGCCAATCGCACTTGAACACTGAAGCTTTCTTT	CASSQSHLNTEAFF
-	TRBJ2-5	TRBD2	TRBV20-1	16	TGCAGTGCTAGAGATTTGCGGGGGGGAGGCGAAGAGACCCAGTACTTC	CSARDLRGGGEETQYF
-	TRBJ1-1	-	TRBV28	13	TGTGCCAGCAGTTCCCCACAGGTCACTGAAGCTTTCTTT	CASSSPQVTEAFF
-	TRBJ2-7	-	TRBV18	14	TGTGCCAGCTCACCAAGGGCAGGGGCCCACGAGCAGTACTTC	CASSPRAGAHEQYF
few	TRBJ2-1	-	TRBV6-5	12	TGTGCCAGCAGTTACAGCTGGGATGAGCAGTTCTTC	CASSYSWDEQFF
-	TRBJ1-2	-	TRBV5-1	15	TGCGCTAGCAGCTTTACAGTCGACAGCTTCTATGGCTACACCTTC	CASSFTVDSFYGYTF
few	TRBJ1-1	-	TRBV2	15	TGTGCCAGCACCAGCGGGGAGGGCGTGAACACTGAAGCTTTCTTT	CASTSGEGVNTEAFF
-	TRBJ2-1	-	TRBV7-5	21	-	CISVPEASQREGPQGRNEQFF
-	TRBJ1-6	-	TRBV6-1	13	TGTGCCAGCCACTGGGTCTATAATTCACCCCTCCACTTT	CASHWVYNSPLHF
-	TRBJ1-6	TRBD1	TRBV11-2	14	TGTGCCAGCAGCTTAGGGGACAGGGGGGAACCCCTCCACTTT	CASSLGDRGEPLHF
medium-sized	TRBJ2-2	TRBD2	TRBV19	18	TGTGCCAGTAGCTTCCCGGGACTAGCGGCCGCGAACACCGGGGAGCTGTTTTTT	CASSFPGLAAANTGELFF
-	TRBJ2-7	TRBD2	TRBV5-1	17	TGCGCCAGCAGCTTCGGGGCTAGCGGGGGGTTGCTCTACGAGCAGTACTTC	CASSFGASGGLLYEQYF
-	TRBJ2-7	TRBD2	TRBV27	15	TGTGCCAGCAGCACCCGCGGGGGACTCTCCTACGAGCAGTACTTC	CASSTRGGLSYEQYF
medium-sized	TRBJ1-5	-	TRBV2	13	TGTGCCAGTGATCGGGATAGCAATCAGCCCCAGCATTTT	CASDRDSNQPQHF
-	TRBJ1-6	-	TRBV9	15	TGTGCCAGCAACGCCGGCCGCAACGGGGATTCACCCCTCCACTTT	CASNAGRNGDSPLHF